This TCR beta chain was identified during a study of T cell responses to AZD1222 COVID-19 vaccine. CDR1 is KGHDR and CDR2 is SFDVKD in the germline V gene. V lost 4 bases and J lost 4; bases outside the gene matches: 0. The CDR3 has 12 residues. Researchers grouped second doses given at about 4 or about 12 weeks into one pool. Clones were read by immunoSEQ multiplex PCR, and TCRdb kept only the in-frame ones, dropping some. Of some 84,000 clones detected, 87% appear once; the ten largest clones hold around a tenth. The chain has TRBV24-1 and TRBJ2-7, with TRBD2 matching over 7 bases. Sequencing used peripheral blood, obtained 28 days after the second AZD1222 dose. The receptor was derived from an adult who received the AZD1222 COVID-19 vaccine. The CDR3, as DNA: TGTGCCACCAGTGAGGGGGGGTACGAGCAGTACTTC. Amino acid sequence: CATSEGGYEQYF.